Shown below are 16 T cell receptor beta chains from a single sample sequenced in a study of blood T cell repertoires in COVID-19. The assay was immunoSEQ multiplex PCR, and TCRdb's table has in-frame clones only and misses some. The sample lists approximately 170,000 clones; 70% to 90% were seen once. Sequencing was carried out using peripheral blood. The receptors come from a man aged 55 to 70 who had recovered from COVID-19.

This chain uses TRBV15 with TRBJ1-1; D is ambiguous. CDR1 is LNHNV, CDR2 YYDKDF, per germline (reference sequence). CDR3 size: 14 residues. V lost 0 bases to trimming and J lost 7 bases, with 12 bases between them. In nucleotides, the CDR3 is TGTGCCACCAGCAGAGACCGGGTAACTCTTGAAGCTTTCTTT. Protein product: CATSRDRVTLEAFF.

CDR3 loop: CASSEGDRGSYEQYF. CDR3 bases: TGTGCCAGCAGTGAAGGGGACAGGGGATCCTACGAGCAGTACTTC. The chain couples TRBV6-1 to TRBJ2-7; the match to TRBD1 covers 10 bases. Germline values: CDR1 MNHNS, CDR2 SASEGT. With 1 base clipped from V and 1 base from J, the junction kept 1 base outside the gene matches. This CDR3 spans 15 amino acids.

With regard to this clone: At one end, the junction sequence differs from germline, possibly due to a read error. The chain has TRBV16 and TRBJ2-7; 7 positions match TRBD1. CDR3 size: 13 residues. Germline-derived CDR1 and CDR2 are KGHSY and FQNENV. CDR3: CASSQSTVDRIDF. As DNA, the CDR3 is TGTGCCAGCAGCCAATCAACGGTGGACAGGATAGACTTC.

Here the CDR3 reads CASSLQGNTEAFF. CDR3 coding DNA: TGTGCCAGTAGTCTCCAGGGAAACACTGAAGCTTTCTTT. The chain has TRBV19 and TRBJ1-1; possibly TRBD1 for D (5 bases). The CDR3 totals 13 residues. The ends were cut back, 5 bases at V and 2 bases at J, with 9 bases in the middle. Looked up from germline, CDR1 is LNHDA and CDR2 is SQIVND (reference sequence).

This clone was seen a few times. The gene calls are TRBV7-6 and TRBJ2-1; weak D call: TRBD1 (6 bases). The V gene's germline CDR1 is SGHVS and CDR2 FNYEAQ. V shed 0 bases and J shed 8 bases, with 14 bases lying between them. The CDR3 extends over 15 amino acids. The CDR3 loop reads CASSLALTGIDEQFF. CDR3 nucleotide sequence: TGTGCCAGCAGCTTAGCGCTGACAGGAATCGATGAGCAGTTCTTC.

This clone was seen only a few times. V usage is TRBV4-3 and J usage is TRBJ2-5; tentatively, D is TRBD1 (6 bases). The V gene's germline CDR1 is LGHNA and CDR2 YSLEER. V was trimmed by 0 bases and J by 5 bases, leaving 22 bases between them. The CDR3 extends over 18 amino acids. The CDR3 region is CASSQEFGRGYLPETQYF. Written as DNA, the CDR3 is TGCGCCAGCAGCCAAGAGTTCGGAAGGGGGTACCTTCCGGAGACCCAGTACTTC.

This clone has just a few counts. The chain is built from TRBV5-5 and TRBJ1-2, with 7 nucleotides matching TRBD1. The germline V gene has CDR1 SGHKS and CDR2 YYEKEE (reference sequence). The CDR3 is made up of 15 amino acids. Trimming at V came to 0 bases and at J to 5 bases, leaving 7 bases not matched to a gene. DNA of the CDR3: TGTGCCAGCAGCTTGGGGCAGGGGGGAAGTTATGGCTACACCTTC. Encoded protein: CASSLGQGGSYGYTF.

The chain combines TRBV11-2 with TRBJ1-1; a possible D gene is TRBD1 (6 bases). The V gene lost 5 bases and the J gene lost 4 bases, with 14 bases spanning the gap. This CDR3 spans 14 amino acids. Germline CDR1 SGHAT, CDR2 FQNNGV. The CDR3: CASSPAVGGTEAFF. The CDR3 nucleotides read TGTGCCAGCAGCCCAGCGGTAGGGGGCACTGAAGCTTTCTTT.

The V gene is TRBV3-1 (or the pseudogene TRBV3-2), the J gene TRBJ1-4; TRBD1 aligns across 7 bases. V lost 2 bases to trimming and J lost 7 bases; unmatched junction nucleotides: 7. The CDR3 is made up of 15 amino acids. The germline gives CDR1 LGHDT, CDR2 YNNKEL (reference sequence). The chain's CDR3 is CASSQLQGSGEKLFF. CDR3 nucleotides: TGTGCCAGCAGCCAACTACAGGGGTCCGGTGAAAAACTGTTTTTT.

The J gene is TRBJ2-2, the V gene TRBV3-1 (or the pseudogene TRBV3-2); 8 bases agree with TRBD2. The germline V gene has CDR1 LGHDT and CDR2 YNNKEL (reference sequence). The length of the CDR3 is 16 residues. The V segment lost 3 bases and the J segment 4 bases; nucleotides outside the gene matches: 7. CDR3 residues: CASSQEAGARTGELFF. The CDR3 bases are TGTGCCAGCAGCCAGGAAGCGGGGGCCCGCACCGGGGAGCTGTTTTTT.

This sequence joins TRBV6-5 and TRBJ2-2; D gene unclear. The CDR3 covers 15 residues. V shed 8 bases and J shed 4 bases, with 17 bases lying between them. The germline CDR1 and CDR2 sequences are MNHEY and SVGAGI. CDR3 sequence (DNA): TGTGCCAGCGGTCGTCCTCGGTGGAGCACCGGGGAGCTGTTTTTT. Translating gives CASGRPRWSTGELFF.

The chain links TRBV3-1 (or the pseudogene TRBV3-2) to TRBJ2-7; possible D gene TRBD1, 5 bases. Germline CDR1 and CDR2: LGHDT and YNNKEL (reference sequence). The CDR3 consists of 15 residues. Trimming left V 6 bases short and J 7 bases short, with 22 bases between. This chain's CDR3 is CASSLLQGSSSEQYF. CDR3 DNA: TGTGCCAGCAGTTTACTCCAGGGTTCGTCATCTGAGCAGTACTTC.

The rearrangement links TRBV7-2 to TRBJ2-1, with a possible D match to TRBD1 (7 bases). This CDR3 comprises 16 residues. V was shortened by 1 base and J by 6 bases, with 16 bases between the two germline ends. Germline CDR1 is SGHTA and CDR2 is FQGNSA. The CDR3 here is CASSLGGQGGPNEQFF. The CDR3 nucleotides are TGTGCCAGCAGCTTAGGGGGTCAGGGGGGACCCAATGAGCAGTTCTTC. Filled out from reference TRBV7-2 and TRBJ2-1, the complete variable domain reads GAGVSQSPSNKVTEKGKDVELRCDPISGHTALYWYRQSLGQGLEFLIYFQGNSAPDKSGLPSDRFSAERTGGSVSTLTIQRTQQEDSAVYLCASSLGGQGGPNEQFFGPGTRLTVL.

J is TRBJ1-1 and V is TRBV2; D call uncertain. CDR1 is SNHLY, CDR2 FYNNEI, per germline. The CDR3 is made up of 16 amino acids. Trimming shortened V by 1 base and J by 0 bases, and 12 bases separated the two germline ends. The CDR3 sequence: CASSEGSGRLNTEAFF. CDR3 bases: TGTGCCAGCAGTGAAGGCAGTGGGCGTTTGAACACTGAAGCTTTCTTT.

This rearrangement joins TRBV6-1 to TRBJ2-7; a possible D gene is TRBD2 (5 bases). CDR1 and CDR2 (germline): MNHNS, SASEGT. V lost 3 bases, J lost 4 bases, and 10 bases lay in between. CDR3 length: 13 residues. The CDR3 DNA reads TGTGCCAGCAGTGAGCGGACTGAATACGAGCAGTACTTC. Translated: CASSERTEYEQYF.

The CDR3 is CASSPPEGTSTNYGYTF. The CDR3 DNA reads TGTGCCAGCAGCCCTCCTGAGGGGACTTCTACTAACTATGGCTACACCTTC. The chain links TRBV6-2 or TRBV6-3 to TRBJ1-2, with a weak D call TRBD1 (5 bases). CDR1 is MNHEY and CDR2 is SVGEGT in the germline V gene. Trimming removed 6 bases from V and 0 bases from J, with 20 bases in between. The CDR3 loop spans 17 amino acids.